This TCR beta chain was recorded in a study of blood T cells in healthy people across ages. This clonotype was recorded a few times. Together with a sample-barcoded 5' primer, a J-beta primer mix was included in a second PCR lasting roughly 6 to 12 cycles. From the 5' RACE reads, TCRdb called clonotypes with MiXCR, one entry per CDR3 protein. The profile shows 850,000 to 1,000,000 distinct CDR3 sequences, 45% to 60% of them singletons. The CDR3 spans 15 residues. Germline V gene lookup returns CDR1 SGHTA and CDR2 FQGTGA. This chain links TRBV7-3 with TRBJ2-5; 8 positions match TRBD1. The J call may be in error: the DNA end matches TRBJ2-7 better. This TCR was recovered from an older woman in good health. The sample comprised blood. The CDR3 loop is CASSDGDRYSYEQYF. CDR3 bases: TGTGCCAGCAGCGATGGGGACAGGTATTCATACGAGCAGTACTTC.